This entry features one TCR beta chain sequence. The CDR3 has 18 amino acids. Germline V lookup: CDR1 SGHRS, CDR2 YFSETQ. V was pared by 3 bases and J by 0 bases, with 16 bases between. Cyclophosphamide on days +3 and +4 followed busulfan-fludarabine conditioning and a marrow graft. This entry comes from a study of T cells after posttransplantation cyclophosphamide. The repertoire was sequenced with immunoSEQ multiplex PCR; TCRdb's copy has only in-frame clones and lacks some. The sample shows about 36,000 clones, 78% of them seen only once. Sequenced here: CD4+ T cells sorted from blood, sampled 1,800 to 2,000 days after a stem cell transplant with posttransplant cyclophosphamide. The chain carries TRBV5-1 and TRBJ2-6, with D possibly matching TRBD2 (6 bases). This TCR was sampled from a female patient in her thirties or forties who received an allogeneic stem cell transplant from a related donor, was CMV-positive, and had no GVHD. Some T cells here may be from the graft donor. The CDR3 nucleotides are TGCGCCAGCAGCTCCCCCGGGGGTTCCCCCTCTGGGGCCAACGTCCTGACTTTC. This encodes CASSSPGGSPSGANVLTF. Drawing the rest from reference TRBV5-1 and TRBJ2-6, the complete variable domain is KAGVTQTPRYLIKTRGQQVTLSCSPISGHRSVSWYQQTPGQGLQFLFEYFSETQRNKGNFPGRFSGRQFSNSRSEMNVSTLELGDSALYLCASSSPGGSPSGANVLTFGAGSRLTVL.